The present T cell receptor beta chain was sequenced within a study of blood T cell repertoires in COVID-19. Study details: The United States, Italy and Spain supplied acute and convalescent COVID-19 samples.

Using immunoSEQ multiplex PCR, the repertoire was profiled, and TCRdb retains in-frame clones only, with some absent. The sample gives approximately 86,000 clones, 85% of which show up once; nearly 3.5% is in the top ten. The trim removed 5 bases at V and 3 bases at J, leaving 3 bases unmatched. The CDR3 spans 14 residues. The V gene's germline CDR1 is SGHKS and CDR2 YYEKEE (reference sequence). This clone was seen a handful of times. The receptor's source is a man between 45 and 60 years old with acute or convalescent COVID-19. The sample was peripheral blood. This chain joins TRBV5-5 and TRBJ2-1; 9 nucleotides line up with TRBD1. CDR3: CASRLGQGYNEQFF. DNA for the CDR3: TGTGCCAGCAGACTGGGACAGGGCTACAATGAGCAGTTCTTC.